One sample yielded the 29 T cell receptor beta chains listed below, sequenced in a study of T-cell memory formation after mild COVID-19. TCRdb passed the 5' RACE reads through MiXCR, listing each CDR3 protein once. In the table there are hundreds of thousands of distinct CDR3 sequences, 25% to 30% of which are singletons. The sample was PBMCs or a T cell subset sorted from them (not recorded which). The receptors here all came from an adult woman who had mild COVID-19 (a few samples of this study predate the infection). Cell type and time point are not known.

In its sample, this clonotype was seen a few times. The gene calls are TRBV29-1 and TRBJ1-1, with 9 bases identical to TRBD1. The CDR3 has 15 amino acids. In germline, CDR1 is SQVTM, CDR2 ANQGSEA. V lost 7 bases and J lost 5; bases outside the gene matches: 14. The CDR3 DNA reads TGCAGCGCATACCCGGGACAGGGAATGAGTACTGAAGCTTTCTTT. As protein: CSAYPGQGMSTEAFF.

The CDR3 nucleotides are TGTGCCAGCAGCCAAAACAGGGCAACTAATGAAAAACTGTTTTTT. Protein sequence: CASSQNRATNEKLFF. This sequence joins TRBV14 and TRBJ1-4; tentatively, D is TRBD1 (6 bases). Between the trimmed V and J ends, which lost 2 bases and 0 bases, there was a span of 7 bases. CDR1 is SGHDN, CDR2 FVKESK, per germline. The CDR3 extends over 15 amino acids.

The rearrangement joins TRBV13 to TRBJ1-2, with 9 bases fitting TRBD1. The germline CDR1 and CDR2 sequences are PRHDT and FYEKMQ (reference sequence). CDR3 length equals 16 residues. Trimming at V came to 5 bases and at J to 0 bases, leaving 7 bases not matched to a gene. The CDR3, as DNA: TGTGCCAGCAGCCCAGGGACAGGGCTTGCTAACTATGGCTACACCTTC. The encoded protein is CASSPGTGLANYGYTF.

V gene TRBV9 combines with J gene TRBJ1-1, with 9 positions matching TRBD1. Trimming at V came to 4 bases and at J to 3 bases, leaving 7 bases not matched to a gene. CDR3 length: 15 residues. The germline V gene has CDR1 SGDLS and CDR2 YYNGEE. The CDR3 sequence is CASSPRTGEYTEAFF. The CDR3 nucleotides read TGTGCCAGCAGCCCACGGACAGGGGAGTACACTGAAGCTTTCTTT.

The chain uses TRBV20-1 and TRBJ2-1, with D possibly TRBD2 on 6 matching bases. The CDR3 runs 12 residues. Germline V gene lookup returns CDR1 DFQATT and CDR2 SNEGSKA (reference sequence). Between the trimmed V and J ends, which lost 3 bases and 9 bases, there was a span of 12 bases. The CDR3 sequence is CSARAPSAEQFF. The CDR3 DNA is TGCAGTGCTAGGGCCCCTAGCGCTGAGCAGTTCTTC.

This clonotype was observed at least ten times. The V gene is TRBV7-9, the J gene TRBJ2-1; unclear D gene. Germline CDR1 reads SEHNR; CDR2 reads FQNEAQ (reference sequence). The V end lost 2 bases, the J end lost 6 bases, and 17 bases lay between the germline ends. This CDR3 has 16 residues. The CDR3 nucleotides are TGTGCCAGCAGCTTATTCGGTGGATTCGGCCGCAATGAGCAGTTCTTC. Residues: CASSLFGGFGRNEQFF.

This clonotype was seen a few times. This chain links TRBV5-5 with TRBJ2-3; 7 nucleotides line up with TRBD2. Germline trimming cut 4 bases from V and 2 bases from J; bases unmatched to any gene: 4. CDR3 length equals 14 residues. Germline CDR1 SGHKS, CDR2 YYEKEE (reference sequence). CDR3 DNA sequence: TGTGCCAGCAGCCGGGGGGTGGTCACAGATACGCAGTATTTT. Translating it yields CASSRGVVTDTQYF.

Remarks on this clonotype: A read error is likely, as this CDR3 ends without the conserved phenylalanine or tryptophan. J is TRBJ2-1 and V is TRBV2; TRBD2 matches at 15 bases. Germline trimming cut 5 bases from V and 8 bases from J; bases unmatched to any gene: 4. This CDR3 comprises 15 residues. CDR1 SNHLY and CDR2 FYNNEI come from the germline V gene. The CDR3 sequence: CASSIGTSGGYEQFL. The CDR3 DNA sequence: TGTGCCAGCAGTATCGGGACTAGCGGGGGGTATGAGCAGTTCCTC.

This sequence joins TRBV5-1 and TRBJ1-1, with a possible D match to TRBD1 (6 bases). The CDR3 consists of 13 residues. Trimming cost V 0 bases and J 6 bases, with 9 bases left between them. CDR1 and CDR2 (germline): SGHRS, YFSETQ. CDR3 DNA sequence: TGCGCCAGCAGCTTGGAGGGGGACCCTGAAGCTTTCTTT. Translating it yields CASSLEGDPEAFF.

A few counts support this clonotype. The rearrangement links TRBV29-1 to TRBJ2-1; TRBD1 matches at 10 bases. V lost 4 bases, J lost 3 bases, and 3 bases stayed unmatched. The CDR3 totals 14 residues. The germline V gene has CDR1 SQVTM and CDR2 ANQGSEA. In DNA, the CDR3 is TGCAGCGTTGCGGACAGGGGGAACTACAATGAGCAGTTCTTC. This sequence encodes CSVADRGNYNEQFF.

This clonotype showed up just a few times. This sequence joins TRBV12-3 or TRBV12-4 and TRBJ1-6; no clear D. The length of the CDR3 is 12 residues. Trimming removed 3 bases at V and 10 bases at J, with 7 bases between. DNA of the CDR3: TGTGCCAGCAGTTTCTTAGGATCACCCCTCCACTTT. Amino acids: CASSFLGSPLHF.

This clonotype was observed a few times. V is TRBV5-6 and J is TRBJ1-2, with D unclear. The CDR3 is 12 amino acids. The germline V gene has CDR1 SGHDT and CDR2 YYEEEE. Trimming left V 1 base short and J 14 bases short, with 15 bases between. CDR3 DNA: TGTGCCAGCAGCTTGTATGGTGGGTCTGGTACCTTC. It is translated as CASSLYGGSGTF.

The chain couples TRBV15 to TRBJ2-5; 12 bases are shared with TRBD1. V was pared by 3 bases and J by 5 bases, with 4 bases of the junction left unmatched. CDR1 and CDR2 from the germline V gene are LNHNV and YYDKDF (reference sequence). The CDR3 runs 15 residues. CDR3 loop: CATSSRDRGHETQYF. For the CDR3, the DNA is TGTGCCACCAGCAGCCGGGACAGGGGGCATGAGACCCAGTACTTC.

The gene calls are TRBV12-3 or TRBV12-4 and TRBJ1-1; 9 nucleotides agree with TRBD1. The trim removed 9 bases at V and 5 bases at J, leaving 10 bases unmatched. The CDR3 covers 14 residues. CDR3 sequence: CASCSQGARTEAFF. The CDR3 DNA is TGTGCCAGTTGCTCACAGGGGGCGCGGACTGAAGCTTTCTTT.

The chain recombines TRBV10-3 with TRBJ2-5; D is unclear. The CDR3 sequence is 12 residues long. V was shortened by 0 bases and J by 6 bases, with 5 bases between the two germline ends. CDR1 and CDR2 (germline): ENHRY, SYGVKD. CDR3 nucleotide sequence: TGTGCCATCAGTGAGTCGACAAAGACCCAGTACTTC. Translation: CAISESTKTQYF.

This clonotype was observed a few times. J is TRBJ2-2 and V is TRBV4-3, with TRBD2 matching 8 bases. Germline trimming cut 3 bases from V and 3 bases from J; bases unmatched to any gene: 12. CDR1 LGHNA and CDR2 YSLEER come from the germline V gene. This CDR3 has 18 residues. CDR3 in DNA: TGCGCCAGCAGCCATACGATAGGAGGCGGGAGGTACACCGGGGAGCTGTTTTTT. It encodes CASSHTIGGGRYTGELFF.

The gene calls are TRBV20-1 and TRBJ2-2; maybe TRBD1 (6 bases). The CDR3 has 14 amino acids. The V gene's germline CDR1 is DFQATT and CDR2 SNEGSKA (reference sequence). V shed 6 bases and J shed 0 bases, with 11 bases lying between them. The CDR3 protein is CSAEQGANTGELFF. The CDR3 DNA reads TGCAGTGCCGAACAGGGAGCGAACACCGGGGAGCTGTTTTTT.

This clonotype has more than one count but fewer than ten. The chain is built from TRBV27 and TRBJ1-4, with a possible D match to TRBD1 (6 bases). Trimming removed 5 bases from V and 8 bases from J, with 15 bases in between. Germline V gives CDR1 MNHEY, CDR2 SMNVEV (reference sequence). The CDR3 extends over 14 amino acids. The CDR3 spells CASSPGQRGEKLFF. As DNA, the CDR3 is TGTGCCAGCAGTCCGGGACAACGAGGGGAAAAACTGTTTTTT.

In this sample, this clonotype turned up a few times. The chain uses TRBV14 and TRBJ2-7, with 8 bases lining up with TRBD1. V lost 4 bases and J lost 2; bases outside the gene matches: 4. Germline V gene lookup returns CDR1 SGHDN and CDR2 FVKESK. The CDR3 length is 14 residues. CDR3 bases: TGTGCCAGCAGCCCCCGGGACAGGACCTACGAGCAGTACTTC. Residues: CASSPRDRTYEQYF. Full variable domain (missing parts from reference TRBV14 and TRBJ2-7): EAGVTQFPSHSVIEKGQTVTLRCDPISGHDNLYWYRRVMGKEIKFLLHFVKESKQDESGMPNNRFLAERTGGTYSTLKVQPAELEDSGVYFCASSPRDRTYEQYFGPGTRLTVT.

This chain uses TRBV20-1 with TRBJ2-5, with 9 bases that match TRBD2. This CDR3 spans 15 amino acids. After removal of 1 base from V and 7 bases from J, the junction contained 10 bases not matched to a gene. Germline-derived CDR1 and CDR2 are DFQATT and SNEGSKA (reference sequence). In DNA form, the CDR3 reads TGCAGTGCTAGAGTGGTAGCGGGAGACTTGGGGACCCAGTACTTC. It is translated as CSARVVAGDLGTQYF.

The chain links TRBV7-9 to TRBJ2-1; D ambiguous. Looked up from germline, CDR1 is SEHNR and CDR2 is FQNEAQ (reference sequence). The CDR3 is 11 residues long. V lost 0 bases to trimming and J lost 10 bases, with 4 bases between them. The CDR3 DNA reads as TGTGCCAGCAGCTTAGCAGAGGAGCAGTTCTTC. This encodes CASSLAEEQFF.

This clonotype was detected a few times. The rearrangement joins TRBV30 to TRBJ1-1; D is possibly TRBD1 (6 bases). Germline CDR1 GTSNPN, CDR2 SVGIG (reference sequence). With 4 bases removed from V and 3 bases from J, the gap between germline ends came to 12 bases. The CDR3 is 13 residues long. In DNA form, the CDR3 reads TGTGCCTGGACCCAAGGGGGGTACACTGAAGCTTTCTTT. Protein: CAWTQGGYTEAFF. Supplemented by reference TRBV30 and TRBJ1-1, the full variable domain reads SQTIHQWPATLVQPVGSPLSLECTVEGTSNPNLYWYRQAAGRGLQLLFYSVGIGQISSEVPQNLSASRPQDRQFILSSKKLLLSDSGFYLCAWTQGGYTEAFFGQGTRLTVV.

This clonotype was seen repeatedly, ten times or more. The rearrangement links TRBV12-3 or TRBV12-4 to TRBJ2-1, with unresolved D. V dropped 1 base and J dropped 4 bases, with 8 bases sitting between them. This CDR3 has 14 residues. For the CDR3, the DNA is TGTGCCAGCAGTTTAGTTGGATCGTACAATGAGCAGTTCTTC. Its protein product is CASSLVGSYNEQFF.

V gene TRBV5-1 combines with J gene TRBJ2-5; tentative D call: TRBD1 (5 bases). Germline V gene data show CDR1 as SGHRS and CDR2 as YFSETQ. The CDR3 has 15 amino acids. V was shortened by 2 bases and J by 2 bases, with 13 bases between the two germline ends. The CDR3 here is CASSLVATEQETQYF. CDR3 in DNA: TGCGCCAGCAGCTTAGTTGCGACAGAACAAGAGACCCAGTACTTC.

There are a few counts of this clonotype. The chain carries TRBV15 and TRBJ2-1; D may match TRBD1 or TRBD2 (8 bases each). Trimming pared 5 bases from V and 5 bases from J, leaving 16 bases between. The CDR3 extends over 15 amino acids. Germline V lookup: CDR1 LNHNV, CDR2 YYDKDF (reference sequence). The CDR3 region is CATSRGGTGHNEQFF. The CDR3 DNA is TGTGCCACCAGCCGGGGGGGGACAGGTCACAATGAGCAGTTCTTC.

CDR3 DNA sequence: TGCGCCAGCAGCTTGTCGCCAAGGGAGAACTATGGCTACACCTTC. It specifies CASSLSPRENYGYTF. This rearrangement joins TRBV5-1 to TRBJ1-2; D not resolved. The CDR3 runs 15 residues. Germline V gives CDR1 SGHRS, CDR2 YFSETQ. V lost 1 base and J 2 bases, leaving 12 bases between the germline ends.

The CDR3 DNA follows: TGTGCCAGCAGGACCGAAGTGACAGGGGCCTCCTACGAGCAGTACTTC. It translates to CASRTEVTGASYEQYF. V usage is TRBV12-3 or TRBV12-4 and J usage is TRBJ2-7, with 8 bases lining up with TRBD1. The CDR3 is 16 residues long. The V segment lost 6 bases and the J segment 0 bases; nucleotides outside the gene matches: 10.

In this sample, this clonotype turned up a few times. This sequence joins TRBV7-8 and TRBJ2-5; possible D gene TRBD2, 7 bases. V was clipped by 0 bases and J by 5 bases, with 16 bases between them. This CDR3 has 16 amino acids. Germline CDR1 and CDR2: SGHVS and FQNEAQ. The CDR3 nucleotides read TGTGCCAGCAGCTTAGCGGGGGGGCCGAATTCGGAGACCCAGTACTTC. Translated: CASSLAGGPNSETQYF.

This clonotype was seen a handful of times. CDR3 bases: TGTGCCAGCAGTTCCGCAGGGGTGCACACTGAAGCTTTCTTT. This gives the protein CASSSAGVHTEAFF. The chain couples TRBV11-2 to TRBJ1-1, with D possibly TRBD1 on 6 matching bases. This CDR3 comprises 14 residues. Germline V gene sequence: CDR1 SGHAT, CDR2 FQNNGV. V lost 6 bases to trimming and J lost 3 bases, with 14 bases between them.